Listed below are T cell receptor beta chains from one sample, sequenced in a study of siplizumab effects on memory and regulatory T cells. Here immunoSEQ multiplex PCR was the method, and the copy in TCRdb shows in-frame clones only, minus some. Of about 120,000 clones in the sample, over 85% were seen once. The source material was non-Treg CD4+ T cells sorted from blood. The receptors were gathered from a human donor in good health. CDR3s include the opening cysteine and the closing phenylalanine or tryptophan. Fields, in order: CDR3 length, clone size, J gene, V gene, D gene, CDR3 protein, CDR3 DNA. D genes are given only for firm matches. Expanded clones are given a class, and other clones once, few, many or no size at all.

14	once	TRBJ2-7	TRBV6-5	TRBD1	CATLGTGGIYEQYF	TGTGCCACCCTGGGGACAGGGGGCATCTACGAGCAGTACTTC
16	-	TRBJ1-3	TRBV6-1	-	CASREQVPGSGNTIYF	TGTGCCAGCAGGGAACAAGTCCCCGGGAGCGGAAACACCATATATTTT
11	-	TRBJ2-5	TRBV19	-	CASSISETQYF	TGTGCCAGTAGTATTTCGGAGACCCAGTACTTC
13	-	TRBJ2-5	TRBV18	-	CASSTRDQETQYF	TGTGCCAGCTCAACCCGGGACCAGGAGACCCAGTACTTC
17	-	TRBJ1-6	TRBV5-1	TRBD1	CASSLVPDRDDNSPLHF	TGCGCCAGCAGCTTGGTACCAGACAGGGACGATAATTCACCCCTCCACTTT
16	-	TRBJ2-7	TRBV18	-	CASSPGGTQSSYEQYF	TGTGCCAGCTCACCAGGCGGGACACAGAGCTCCTACGAGCAGTACTTC
18	-	TRBJ1-6	TRBV7-6	TRBD1	CASSLQGASPAYNSPLHF	TGTGCCAGCAGCTTACAGGGGGCCTCCCCCGCCTATAATTCACCCCTCCACTTT
14	-	TRBJ2-1	TRBV7-2	TRBD2	CASGTSGGRDEQFF	TGTGCCAGCGGAACTAGCGGGGGGAGAGATGAGCAGTTCTTC
14	-	TRBJ2-7	TRBV28	-	CASSPQVFSYEQYF	TGTGCCAGCAGTCCCCAGGTTTTCTCCTACGAGCAGTACTTC
16	-	TRBJ1-2	TRBV4-1	TRBD1	CASSQGLRDSDYGYTF	TGCGCCAGCAGCCAAGGACTCCGGGACAGCGACTATGGCTACACCTTC
17	-	TRBJ2-5	TRBV7-2	TRBD2	CASSLKLLAGVGETQYF	TGTGCCAGCAGCTTAAAGTTACTAGCGGGGGTGGGAGAGACCCAGTACTTC
15	-	TRBJ1-2	TRBV5-5	-	CASIKYPGEVYGYTF	TGTGCCAGCATCAAATACCCAGGGGAGGTGTACGGCTACACCTTC
15	once	TRBJ1-6	TRBV7-3	-	CASSLIGPYNSPLHF	TGTGCCAGCAGCTTAATAGGTCCCTATAATTCACCCCTCCACTTT
14	-	TRBJ1-6	TRBV7-3	-	CASSFEGGHSPLHF	TGTGCCAGCAGCTTTGAGGGGGGTCACTCACCCCTCCACTTT
12	-	TRBJ1-1	TRBV7-9	-	CASSFVFSEAFF	TGTGCCAGCAGCTTTGTATTTTCCGAAGCTTTCTTT
15	-	TRBJ1-1	TRBV7-2	-	CASSSHSTMNTEAFF	TGTGCCAGCAGCTCCCACAGCACCATGAACACTGAAGCTTTCTTT
15	-	TRBJ1-1	TRBV4-2	TRBD1	CASSPTGASGTEAFF	TGTGCCAGCAGCCCTACAGGGGCCTCGGGGACTGAAGCTTTCTTT
15	-	TRBJ1-4	TRBV21-1	-	CASSKEAAAGEKLFF	TGTGCCAGCAGCAAAGAGGCCGCGGCGGGTGAAAAACTGTTTTTT
14	-	TRBJ1-1	TRBV2	-	CASSVAESNTEAFF	TGTGCCAGCAGTGTCGCGGAGTCGAACACTGAAGCTTTCTTT
13	-	TRBJ2-3	TRBV19	-	CASGEVLTDTQYF	TGTGCCAGTGGGGAAGTTTTAACAGATACGCAGTATTTT
14	-	TRBJ1-6	TRBV7-3	-	CASSPGTVNSPLHF	TGTGCCAGCAGCCCGGGGACGGTTAATTCACCCCTCCACTTT
15	-	TRBJ1-6	TRBV7-8	-	CASSSRDWGGTPLHF	TGTGCCAGCAGCTCACGCGACTGGGGAGGAACACCCCTCCACTTT